The source of this TCR beta chain is a study of blood T cell repertoires in COVID-19. Concerning this clone: Different DNA sequences within this sample yield the same CDR3.

Methods used by the authors: Estimation of nucleated cell counts was performed using reference gene primer amplification. Sequenced by immunoSEQ multiplex PCR; TCRdb stores in-frame clones only, minus some. That table is the source of V, J and clone size, and D and trimming were worked out from the DNA. There are over 250,000 clones in the sample; roughly nine tenths occur only once, and 2% to 3% lies in the top ten. Germline CDR1 and CDR2: LNHDA and SQIVND (reference sequence). V lost 8 bases to trimming and J lost 0 bases, with 11 bases between them. This CDR3 has 14 amino acids. The chain is built from TRBV19 and TRBJ1-3; D not resolved. The TCR comes from a young woman who had recovered from COVID-19. The sample consisted of PBMCs or T cells enriched from blood (not recorded which). The CDR3: CASSIRGSGNTIYF. The CDR3, as DNA: TGTGCCAGTTCGATCCGGGGCTCTGGAAACACCATATATTTT.